This T cell receptor beta chain was sequenced during a study of cytomegalovirus exposure and HLA in healthy donors. The CDR3 totals 16 residues. V dropped 6 bases and J dropped 1 base, with 13 bases sitting between them. Per germline, CDR1 KGHSH and CDR2 LQKENI. 13 Jbeta primers and 60 Vbeta primers were used for the PCR. Produced via immunoSEQ multiplex PCR; TCRdb's table is partial and in-frame only. In the table there are tens of thousands of clones, 72% of which are singletons. Study observations and caveats: V- and J-gene trimming in TCR beta was tied to a missense DCLRE1C variant by an analysis performed later. The HLA-A and HLA-B alleles of most subjects were reportedly predicted accurately from TCR beta sequences.

Concerning this clone: Its antigen is still unknown.

This chain links TRBV18 with TRBJ2-6, with D possibly TRBD1 on 5 matching bases. Input material: PBMCs. This sequence originates from a woman aged 45 to 65 in good health and CMV-seropositive. The CDR3 region is CASSPSRGSGANVLTF. The CDR3 DNA follows: TGTGCCAGCTCCCCGAGTAGGGGTTCTGGGGCCAACGTCCTGACTTTC.